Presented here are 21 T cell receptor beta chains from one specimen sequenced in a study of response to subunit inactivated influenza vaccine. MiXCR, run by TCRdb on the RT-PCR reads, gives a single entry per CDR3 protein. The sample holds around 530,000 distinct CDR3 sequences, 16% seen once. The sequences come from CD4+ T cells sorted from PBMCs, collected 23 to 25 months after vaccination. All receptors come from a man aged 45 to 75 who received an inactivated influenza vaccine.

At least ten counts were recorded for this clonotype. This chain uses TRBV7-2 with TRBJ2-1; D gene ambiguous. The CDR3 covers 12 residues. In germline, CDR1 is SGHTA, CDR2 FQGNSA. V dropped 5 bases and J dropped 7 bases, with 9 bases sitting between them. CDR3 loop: CASSPQRNEQFF. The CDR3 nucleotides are TGTGCCAGCAGCCCCCAGAGGAATGAGCAGTTCTTC.

The CDR3 DNA reads TGCGCCAGCAGTCAGGGACAGGTTTCTCTTCGTGTTGAAAAACTGTTTTTT. This translates into CASSQGQVSLRVEKLFF. The chain combines TRBV5-1 with TRBJ1-4; 8 nucleotides agree with TRBD1. The CDR3 runs 17 residues. The germline V gene encodes CDR1 SGHRS and CDR2 YFSETQ. V gave up 5 bases and J gave up 7 bases; unmatched junction bases: 16.

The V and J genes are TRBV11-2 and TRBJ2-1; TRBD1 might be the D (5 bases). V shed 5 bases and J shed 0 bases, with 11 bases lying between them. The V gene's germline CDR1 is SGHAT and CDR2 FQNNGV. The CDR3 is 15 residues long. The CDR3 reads CASSPDIFSYNEQFF. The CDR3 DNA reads TGTGCCAGCAGCCCGGACATTTTCTCCTACAATGAGCAGTTCTTC.

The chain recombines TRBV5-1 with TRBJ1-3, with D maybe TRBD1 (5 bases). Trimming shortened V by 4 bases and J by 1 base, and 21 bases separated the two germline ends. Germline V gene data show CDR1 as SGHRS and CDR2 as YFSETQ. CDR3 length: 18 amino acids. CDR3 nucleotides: TGCGCCAGCAGCCCCGGGAGCTCCGGGACGCCGTCTGGAAACACCATATATTTT. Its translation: CASSPGSSGTPSGNTIYF.

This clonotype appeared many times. Here the CDR3 reads CASRTYNEQFF. CDR3 coding DNA: TGTGCCAGTAGAACGTACAATGAGCAGTTCTTC. The chain joins TRBV19 to TRBJ2-1; D uncertain. V was cut by 6 bases and J by 4 bases, with 4 bases left in between. This CDR3 contains 11 residues. Germline assignment: CDR1 LNHDA and CDR2 SQIVND (reference sequence). Looking up the rest from reference TRBV19 and TRBJ2-1 gives the full variable domain: DGGITQSPKYLFRKEGQNVTLSCEQNLNHDAMYWYRQDPGQGLRLIYYSQIVNDFQKGDIAEGYSVSREKKESFPLTVTSAQKNPTAFYLCASRTYNEQFFGPGTRLTVL.

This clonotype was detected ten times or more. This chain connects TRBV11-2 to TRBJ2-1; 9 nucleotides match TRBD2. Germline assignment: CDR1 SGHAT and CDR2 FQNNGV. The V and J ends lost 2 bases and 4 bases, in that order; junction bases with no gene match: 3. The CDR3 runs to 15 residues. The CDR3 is CASSLSSGGYNEQFF. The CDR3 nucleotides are TGTGCCAGCAGCTTAAGTAGCGGGGGTTACAATGAGCAGTTCTTC.

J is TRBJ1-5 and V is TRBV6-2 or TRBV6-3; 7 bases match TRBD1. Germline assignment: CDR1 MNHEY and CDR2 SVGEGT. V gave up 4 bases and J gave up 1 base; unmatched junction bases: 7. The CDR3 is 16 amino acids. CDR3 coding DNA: TGTGCCAGCAGTTCCCCGACAGGGAGAAGCAATCAGCCCCAGCATTTT. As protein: CASSSPTGRSNQPQHF.

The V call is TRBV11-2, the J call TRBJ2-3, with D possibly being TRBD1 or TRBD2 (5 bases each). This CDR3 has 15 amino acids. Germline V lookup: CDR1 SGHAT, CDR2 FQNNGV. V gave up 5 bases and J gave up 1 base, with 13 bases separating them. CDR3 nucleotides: TGTGCCAGCAGCCGGGACCAGGGCCGCACAGATACGCAGTATTTT. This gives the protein CASSRDQGRTDTQYF.

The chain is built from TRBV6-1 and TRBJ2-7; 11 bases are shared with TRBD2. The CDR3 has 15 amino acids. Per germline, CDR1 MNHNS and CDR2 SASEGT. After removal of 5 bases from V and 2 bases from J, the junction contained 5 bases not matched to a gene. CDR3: CASSPTSGGPYEQYF. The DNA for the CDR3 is TGTGCCAGCAGTCCTACTAGCGGGGGTCCCTACGAGCAGTACTTC.

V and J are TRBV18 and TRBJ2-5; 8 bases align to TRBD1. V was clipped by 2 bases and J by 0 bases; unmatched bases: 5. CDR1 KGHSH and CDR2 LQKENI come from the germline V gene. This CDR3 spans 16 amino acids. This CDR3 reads CASSPMGQEYQETQYF. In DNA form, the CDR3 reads TGTGCCAGCTCACCAATGGGACAGGAGTACCAAGAGACCCAGTACTTC.

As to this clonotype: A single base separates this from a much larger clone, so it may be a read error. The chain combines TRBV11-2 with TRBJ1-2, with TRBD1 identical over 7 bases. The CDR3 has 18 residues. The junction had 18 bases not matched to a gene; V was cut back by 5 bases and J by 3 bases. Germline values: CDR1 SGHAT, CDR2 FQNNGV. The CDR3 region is CASSPPDRVGSPYYGYTF. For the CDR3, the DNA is TGTGCCAGCAGCCCGCCTGACAGGGTTGGATCCCCCTACTATGGCTACACCTTC. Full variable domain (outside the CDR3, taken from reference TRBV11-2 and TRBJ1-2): EAGVAQSPRYKIIEKRQSVAFWCNPISGHATLYWYQQILGQGPKLLIQFQNNGVVDDSQLPKDRFSAERLKGVDSTLKIQPAKLEDSAVYLCASSPPDRVGSPYYGYTFGSGTRLTVV.

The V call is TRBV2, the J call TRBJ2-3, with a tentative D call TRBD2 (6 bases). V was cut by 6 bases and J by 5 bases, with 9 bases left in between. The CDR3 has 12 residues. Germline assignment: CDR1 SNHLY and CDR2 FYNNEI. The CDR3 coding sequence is TGTGCCAGCAGAGTGGGGGGAGATACGCAGTATTTT. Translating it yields CASRVGGDTQYF.

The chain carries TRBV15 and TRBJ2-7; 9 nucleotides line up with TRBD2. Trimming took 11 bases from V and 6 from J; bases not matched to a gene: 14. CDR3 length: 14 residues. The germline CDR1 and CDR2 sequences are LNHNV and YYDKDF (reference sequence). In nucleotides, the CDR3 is TGTGCCTTTCAGGGTAGCGGGAGTAACGGCGAGCAGTACTTC. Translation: CAFQGSGSNGEQYF. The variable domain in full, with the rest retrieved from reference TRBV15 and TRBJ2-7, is DAMVIQNPRYQVTQFGKPVTLSCSQTLNHNVMYWYQQKSSQAPKLLFHYYDKDFNNEADTPDNFQSRRPNTSFCFLDIRSPGLGDTAMYLCAFQGSGSNGEQYFGPGTRLTVT.

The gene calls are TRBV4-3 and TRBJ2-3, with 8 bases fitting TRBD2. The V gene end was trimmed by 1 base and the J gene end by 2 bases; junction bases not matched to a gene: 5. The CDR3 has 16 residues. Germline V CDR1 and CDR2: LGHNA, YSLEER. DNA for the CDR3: TGCGCCAGCAGCCAAGCCCCGGGACTAGTCACAGATACGCAGTATTTT. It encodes CASSQAPGLVTDTQYF.

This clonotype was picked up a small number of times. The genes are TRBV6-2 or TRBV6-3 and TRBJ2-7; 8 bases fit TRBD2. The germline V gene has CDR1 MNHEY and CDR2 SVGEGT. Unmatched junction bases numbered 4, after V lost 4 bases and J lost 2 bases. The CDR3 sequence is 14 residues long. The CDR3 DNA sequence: TGTGCCAGCAGTTCCCGTAGCGGGACCTACGAGCAGTACTTC. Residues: CASSSRSGTYEQYF.

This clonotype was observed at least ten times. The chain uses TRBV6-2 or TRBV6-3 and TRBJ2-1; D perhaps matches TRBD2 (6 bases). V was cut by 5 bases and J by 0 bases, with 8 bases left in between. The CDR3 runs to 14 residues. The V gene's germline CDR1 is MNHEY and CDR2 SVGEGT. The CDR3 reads CASSPGLSYNEQFF. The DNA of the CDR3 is TGTGCCAGCAGTCCGGGACTCTCCTACAATGAGCAGTTCTTC.

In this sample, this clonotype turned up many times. The CDR3 DNA is TGCAGTGCTAGAAAGTTGTCGAGCTCCTACAATGAGCAGTTCTTC. It yields the protein CSARKLSSSYNEQFF. The chain carries TRBV20-1 and TRBJ2-1; D remains ambiguous. Trimming removed 2 bases from V and 0 bases from J, with 11 bases in between. The CDR3 covers 15 residues. From germline, CDR1 is DFQATT and CDR2 SNEGSKA (reference sequence).

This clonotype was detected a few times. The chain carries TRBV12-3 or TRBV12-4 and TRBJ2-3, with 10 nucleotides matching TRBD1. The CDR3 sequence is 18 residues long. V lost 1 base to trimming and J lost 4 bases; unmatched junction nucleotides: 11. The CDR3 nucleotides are TGTGCCAGCAGTTTAGTAGGAATCGGGGACAGGGGATCAGATACGCAGTATTTT. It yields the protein CASSLVGIGDRGSDTQYF.

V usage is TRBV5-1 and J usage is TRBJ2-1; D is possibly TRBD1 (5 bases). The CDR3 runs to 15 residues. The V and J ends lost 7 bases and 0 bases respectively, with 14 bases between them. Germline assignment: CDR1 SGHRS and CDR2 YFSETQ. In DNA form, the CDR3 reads TGCGCCAGCGGGCGAGACAGTTCCTCCTACAATGAGCAGTTCTTC. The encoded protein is CASGRDSSSYNEQFF.

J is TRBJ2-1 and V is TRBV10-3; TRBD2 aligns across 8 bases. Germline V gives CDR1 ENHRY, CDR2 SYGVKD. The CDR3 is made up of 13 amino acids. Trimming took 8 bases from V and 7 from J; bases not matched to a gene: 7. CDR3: CAISSGRENEQFF. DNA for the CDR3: TGTGCCATCTCGAGCGGGAGAGAGAATGAGCAGTTCTTC.

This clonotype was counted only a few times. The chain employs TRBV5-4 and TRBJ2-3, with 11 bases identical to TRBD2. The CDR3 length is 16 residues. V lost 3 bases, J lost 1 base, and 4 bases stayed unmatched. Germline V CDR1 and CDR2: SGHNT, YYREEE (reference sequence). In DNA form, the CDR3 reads TGTGCCAGCAGCTCGGCACTAGCGGGGGGCACAGATACGCAGTATTTT. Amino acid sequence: CASSSALAGGTDTQYF.